This T cell receptor (beta chain) appears in the sequencing data of a study of T cell responses to AZD1222 COVID-19 vaccine. Study summary: Researchers grouped second doses given at about 4 or about 12 weeks into one pool. The study, taken as a whole, reports: Donor demographics were predominantly white British with a female majority; clonal diversity may be underestimated. Across spike, vaccine-associated CD4 TCRs were found, dominant at 160-218 and 743-854.

TCRdb keeps only in-frame clones here, not all; method: immunoSEQ multiplex PCR. The sample lists 84,000 or so clones; approximately 90% were seen once. The CDR3 loop spans 13 amino acids. Trimming left V 6 bases short and J 2 bases short, with 8 bases between. CDR1 PRHDT and CDR2 FYEKMQ come from the germline V gene (reference sequence). Concerning this clone itself: Its target is unknown.

The sequence was collected from an adult in good health. Specimen: peripheral blood, collected on day 0 of AZD1222 vaccination. The V gene is TRBV13, the J gene TRBJ2-1; D is unresolved. CDR3 coding DNA: TGTGCCAGCAGGGTGGGAACCTACAATGAGCAGTTCTTC. Its protein is CASRVGTYNEQFF.